Shown below are 9 T cell receptor beta chains from a single sample sequenced in a study of T-cell memory formation after mild COVID-19. TCRdb processed the 5' RACE reads anew with MiXCR; each CDR3 protein has one entry. Among just under 150,000 distinct CDR3 sequences listed, 5.5% to 7% were seen once. Specimen: PBMCs or a T cell subset sorted from them (not recorded which). The receptors come from an adult woman who had mild COVID-19 (a few samples of this study predate the infection). Cell type and time point are not known.

This clonotype has at least ten counts. The chain joins TRBV7-8 to TRBJ1-5; D unresolved. CDR3 length equals 15 residues. CDR1 is SGHVS and CDR2 is FQNEAQ in the germline V gene. Between the trimmed V and J ends, which lost 1 base and 1 base, there was a span of 8 bases. The DNA for the CDR3 is TGTGCCAGCAGCTTAGGAGAACGCAGCAATCAGCCCCAGCATTTT. Translating it yields CASSLGERSNQPQHF.

A few counts support this clonotype. V is TRBV6-5 and J is TRBJ2-4; TRBD1 or TRBD2 may be the D gene (5 bases each). The V gene's germline CDR1 is MNHEY and CDR2 SVGAGI. Trimming removed 2 bases at V and 1 base at J, with 12 bases between. The CDR3 contains 16 residues. CDR3 amino acids: CASSYQGATAKNIQYF. The CDR3 DNA reads as TGTGCCAGCAGTTACCAGGGAGCTACGGCCAAAAACATTCAGTACTTC.

At least ten counts were recorded for this clonotype. Sequence at one end of the junction differs from germline and may be a read error. CDR3 DNA: TGCAGTGCTCACCCGGGACAGGGATATCACCCCCAGCATTTT. It translates to CSAHPGQGYHPQHF. The genes are TRBV20-1 and TRBJ1-5, with 9 bases lining up with TRBD1. This CDR3 has 14 residues. In germline, CDR1 is DFQATT, CDR2 SNEGSKA (reference sequence).

This clonotype came up a few times. This chain uses TRBV7-9 with TRBJ1-2, with 7 bases lining up with TRBD1. This CDR3 is 13 amino acids long. From germline, CDR1 is SEHNR and CDR2 FQNEAQ (reference sequence). The J segment lost 3 bases and the V segment lost 4 bases, leaving 2 bases of the junction unmatched. The CDR3 bases are TGTGCCAGCAGCTCTGACAGGGACTATGGCTACACCTTC. It encodes CASSSDRDYGYTF. The entire variable domain, with the rest obtained from reference TRBV7-9 and TRBJ1-2, is as follows: DTGVSQNPRHKITKRGQNVTFRCDPISEHNRLYWYRQTLGQGPEFLTYFQNEAQLEKSRLLSDRFSAERPKGSFSTLEIQRTEQGDSAMYLCASSSDRDYGYTFGSGTRLTVV.

This clonotype was seen a handful of times. The chain combines TRBV5-1 with TRBJ1-2, with 7 bases that match TRBD1. V was clipped by 2 bases and J by 0 bases; unmatched bases: 7. CDR3 length equals 16 residues. Germline values: CDR1 SGHRS, CDR2 YFSETQ. The CDR3: CASSLSSGGANYGYTF. The CDR3 DNA follows: TGCGCCAGCAGCTTATCATCAGGGGGAGCTAACTATGGCTACACCTTC.

This clonotype was found many times. The V call is TRBV6-6, the J call TRBJ1-4, with TRBD1 as a possible D gene (5 bases). The CDR3 loop spans 15 amino acids. The V and J ends lost 2 bases and 8 bases respectively, with 15 bases between them. Germline assignment: CDR1 MNHNY and CDR2 SVGAGI (reference sequence). The CDR3 DNA reads as TGTGCCAGCAGTTACAGGGAGGCAGAGGGGGAAAAACTGTTTTTT. Protein sequence: CASSYREAEGEKLFF.

The V gene is TRBV6-5, the J gene TRBJ2-5, with 9 positions matching TRBD2. The V and J ends lost 0 bases and 5 bases, in that order; junction bases with no gene match: 4. Germline V gene sequence: CDR1 MNHEY, CDR2 SVGAGI. The CDR3 length is 15 residues. DNA of the CDR3: TGTGCCAGCAGTTACTCTAGCGGGGGTGGGGAGACCCAGTACTTC. Amino acid sequence: CASSYSSGGGETQYF.

The sample holds many counts of this clonotype. This chain joins TRBV27 and TRBJ1-1, with 8 positions matching TRBD1. CDR1 MNHEY and CDR2 SMNVEV come from the germline V gene (reference sequence). The J segment lost 10 bases and the V segment lost 2 bases, leaving 9 bases of the junction unmatched. The CDR3 totals 14 residues. DNA for the CDR3: TGTGCCAGCAGTTTAGAGCAGGGACAGGCCGCAGCTTTCTTT. Amino acids: CASSLEQGQAAAFF.

The gene calls are TRBV24-1 and TRBJ2-5; D is ambiguous. The germline gives CDR1 KGHDR, CDR2 SFDVKD. The CDR3 runs to 12 residues. With 3 bases removed from V and 4 bases from J, the gap between germline ends came to 5 bases. The CDR3 DNA reads TGTGCCACCAGTGATCTAAGAGAGACCCAGTACTTC. The encoded protein is CATSDLRETQYF.